The T cell receptor beta chain described here comes from a study of tumor-infiltrating lymphocytes in oesophageal squamous cell carcinoma. There are a few counts of this clonotype. This may come from a read error, since a much larger clone is one base off. Using its own MiXCR run on the PCR reads, TCRdb lists one record per CDR3 protein. The sample carries roughly 9,000 distinct CDR3 sequences, 60% to 75% recorded once. The CDR3 contains 15 residues. The germline gives CDR1 SEHNR, CDR2 FQNEAQ (reference sequence). The V segment lost 5 bases and the J segment 14 bases; nucleotides outside the gene matches: 16.

Sequences were obtained from esophageal tumor tissue. This chain joins TRBV7-9 and TRBJ2-3, with 10 bases that match TRBD1. The clonotype comes from a female donor with esophageal squamous cell carcinoma. In DNA, the CDR3 is TGTGCCAGCAGCCCCGGGACAGGGGTCACCGGGGAGCTGTATTTT. Translating it yields CASSPGTGVTGELYF.